This TCR beta chain was sequenced for a study of blood T cell repertoires in COVID-19. The CDR3 is made up of 13 amino acids. Germline V gives CDR1 SQVTM, CDR2 ANQGSEA. V lost 6 bases and J 1 base, leaving 12 bases between the germline ends. The data were produced by immunoSEQ multiplex PCR, yet TCRdb's version contains in-frame clones alone and is incomplete. The table includes about 200,000 clones, 86% detected once. The sample consisted of peripheral blood. This chain uses TRBV29-1 with TRBJ1-1; D gene unclear. The source is a woman aged 65 to 85 with acute or convalescent COVID-19. Here the CDR3 reads CSVTLRENTEAFF. In nucleotides, the CDR3 is TGCAGCGTGACCCTGAGGGAGAACACTGAAGCTTTCTTT.